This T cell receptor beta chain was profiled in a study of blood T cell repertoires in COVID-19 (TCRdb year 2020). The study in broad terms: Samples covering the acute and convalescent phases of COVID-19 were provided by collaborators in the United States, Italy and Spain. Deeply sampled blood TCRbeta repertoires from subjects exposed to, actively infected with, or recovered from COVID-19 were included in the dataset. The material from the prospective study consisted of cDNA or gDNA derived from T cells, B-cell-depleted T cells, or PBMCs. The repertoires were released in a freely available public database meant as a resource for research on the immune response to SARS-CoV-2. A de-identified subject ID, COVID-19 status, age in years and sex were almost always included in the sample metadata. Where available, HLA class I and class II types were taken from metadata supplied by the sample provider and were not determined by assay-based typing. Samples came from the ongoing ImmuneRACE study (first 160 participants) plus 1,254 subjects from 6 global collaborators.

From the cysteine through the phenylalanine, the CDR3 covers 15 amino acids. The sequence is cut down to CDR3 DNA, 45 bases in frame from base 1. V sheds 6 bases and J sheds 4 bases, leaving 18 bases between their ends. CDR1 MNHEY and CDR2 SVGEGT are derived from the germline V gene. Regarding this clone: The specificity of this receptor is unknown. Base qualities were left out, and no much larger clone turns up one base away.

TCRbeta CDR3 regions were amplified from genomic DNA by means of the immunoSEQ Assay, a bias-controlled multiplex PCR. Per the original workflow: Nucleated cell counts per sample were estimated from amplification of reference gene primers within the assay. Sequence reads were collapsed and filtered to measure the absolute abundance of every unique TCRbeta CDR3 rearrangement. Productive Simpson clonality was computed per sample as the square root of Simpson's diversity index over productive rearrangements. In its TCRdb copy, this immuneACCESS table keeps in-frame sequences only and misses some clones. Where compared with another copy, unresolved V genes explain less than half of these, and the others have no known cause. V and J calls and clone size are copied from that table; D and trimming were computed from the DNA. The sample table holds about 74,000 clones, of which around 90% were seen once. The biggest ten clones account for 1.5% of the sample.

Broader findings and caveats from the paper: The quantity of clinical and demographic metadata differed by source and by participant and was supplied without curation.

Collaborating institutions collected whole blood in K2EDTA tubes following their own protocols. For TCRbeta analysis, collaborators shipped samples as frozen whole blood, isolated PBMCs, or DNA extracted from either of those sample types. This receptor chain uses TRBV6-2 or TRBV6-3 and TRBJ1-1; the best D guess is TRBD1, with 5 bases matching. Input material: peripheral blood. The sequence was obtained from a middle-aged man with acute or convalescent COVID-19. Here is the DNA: TGTGCCAGCAGCAAAGTTGGGGCTGGGTCCACTGAAGCTTTCTTT. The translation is CASSKVGAGSTEAFF.